One sample yielded the 32 T cell receptor beta chains listed below, sequenced in a study of T cell responses to AZD1222 COVID-19 vaccine. Method: immunoSEQ multiplex PCR; TCRdb's copy keeps in-frame clones and lacks some. The sample holds 100,000 to 120,000 clones, about nine tenths seen once. Sequencing used peripheral blood, obtained on day 0 of AZD1222 vaccination. These receptors were collected from an adult in good health.

V usage is TRBV9 and J usage is TRBJ2-5; 8 positions agree with TRBD2. J lost 2 bases, V lost 3 bases, and 9 bases had no gene match. Germline V gives CDR1 SGDLS, CDR2 YYNGEE. The CDR3 length is 16 residues. CDR3 sequence: CASSGPTSGLQETQYF. The CDR3 DNA reads as TGTGCCAGCAGCGGACCTACTAGCGGTTTACAAGAGACCCAGTACTTC.

This chain connects TRBV10-1 to TRBJ1-1, with no clear D. V lost 3 bases and J 3 bases, leaving 5 bases between the germline ends. CDR3 size: 12 residues. From germline, CDR1 is WNHNN and CDR2 SYGVQD (reference sequence). The CDR3 sequence: CASSDRDTEAFF. CDR3 nucleotides: TGCGCCAGCAGTGACCGGGACACTGAAGCTTTCTTT.

The chain uses TRBV11-2 and TRBJ1-2; the D is unclear. Germline V lookup: CDR1 SGHAT, CDR2 FQNNGV. This CDR3 is built from 14 residues. The V and J ends lost 6 bases and 8 bases respectively, with 19 bases between them. CDR3 in DNA: TGTGCCAGCAGTCCTTCGGGAGGGATCAGGGGCTACACCTTC. It encodes CASSPSGGIRGYTF.

The V gene is TRBV5-1, the J gene TRBJ2-1; no clear D. With 0 bases removed from V and 2 bases from J, the gap between germline ends came to 9 bases. Germline values: CDR1 SGHRS, CDR2 YFSETQ. This CDR3 has 15 residues. The CDR3 DNA reads TGCGCCAGCAGCTTGGGTAGTGAAACCTACAATGAGCAGTTCTTC. Translated, it gives CASSLGSETYNEQFF.

CDR3 residues: CASSLPDRVEKLFF. As DNA, the CDR3 is TGTGCCAGCAGCCTCCCCGACAGGGTTGAAAAACTGTTTTTT. The rearrangement uses TRBV7-9 and TRBJ1-4; 7 positions match TRBD1. Germline CDR1 SEHNR, CDR2 FQNEAQ (reference sequence). CDR3 length equals 14 residues. Trimming cost V 5 bases and J 7 bases; bases outside gene matches: 7.

The rearrangement joins TRBV10-3 to TRBJ1-5, with D hard to call. Germline CDR1 and CDR2: ENHRY and SYGVKD. The CDR3 is 12 residues long. The V and J ends lost 2 bases and 9 bases respectively, with 8 bases between them. The CDR3 DNA reads TGTGCCATCAGTGAGATAACCGGGCCCCAGCATTTT. Translating gives CAISEITGPQHF.

A few counts support this clone. The genes are TRBV7-9 and TRBJ1-2, with 7 bases that match TRBD1. The length of the CDR3 is 13 residues. V was pared by 3 bases and J by 4 bases, with 2 bases of the junction left unmatched. CDR1 is SEHNR, CDR2 FQNEAQ, per germline (reference sequence). The CDR3 protein is CASSFAGGYGYTF. CDR3 DNA sequence: TGTGCCAGCAGCTTCGCAGGGGGCTATGGCTACACCTTC.

The rearrangement uses TRBV19 and TRBJ1-6; D unclear. The germline V gene encodes CDR1 LNHDA and CDR2 SQIVND (reference sequence). This CDR3 region has 16 residues. The V end lost 3 bases, the J end lost 7 bases, and 16 bases lay between the germline ends. CDR3 coding DNA: TGTGCCAGTAGTATCGCGACACAGAAAGCAAATTCACCCCTCCACTTT. Protein sequence: CASSIATQKANSPLHF.

The chain links TRBV10-3 to TRBJ1-6; D is unresolved. CDR3 length: 17 residues. V dropped 5 bases and J dropped 0 bases, with 14 bases sitting between them. Germline assignment: CDR1 ENHRY and CDR2 SYGVKD. The CDR3 reads CAISSGGGSSYNSPLHF. CDR3 nucleotide sequence: TGTGCCATCAGTTCGGGTGGAGGGAGCTCCTATAATTCACCCCTCCACTTT.

This clone was picked up one time. The CDR3 loop is CSVFRTGYTGELFF. The CDR3 DNA is TGCAGCGTTTTCAGGACAGGTTACACCGGGGAGCTGTTTTTT. The rearrangement joins TRBV29-1 to TRBJ2-2; 7 bases match TRBD1. In germline, CDR1 is SQVTM, CDR2 ANQGSEA. This CDR3 has 14 residues. The trim removed 5 bases at V and 3 bases at J, leaving 6 bases unmatched.

The chain is built from TRBV5-4 and TRBJ1-6; D unclear. Germline CDR1 is SGHNT and CDR2 is YYREEE (reference sequence). This CDR3 region has 12 residues. V was cut by 10 bases and J by 5 bases, with 10 bases left in between. CDR3 DNA sequence: TGTGCCGCGCGCTTAGATAATTCACCCCTCCACTTT. It yields the protein CAARLDNSPLHF. Full variable domain (outside the CDR3, taken from reference TRBV5-4 and TRBJ1-6): ETGVTQSPTHLIKTRGQQVTLRCSSQSGHNTVSWYQQALGQGPQFIFQYYREEENGRGNFPPRFSGLQFPNYSSELNVNALELDDSALYLCAARLDNSPLHFGNGTRLTVT.

The chain is built from TRBV18 and TRBJ1-4; the D gene is possibly TRBD1 (6 bases). This CDR3 is 16 amino acids long. Trimming pared 2 bases from V and 10 bases from J, leaving 20 bases between. In germline, CDR1 is KGHSH, CDR2 LQKENI. This CDR3 is CASSPFGTLERGKLFF. The CDR3 DNA follows: TGTGCCAGCTCACCATTTGGGACACTCGAGAGGGGAAAACTGTTTTTT.

The chain couples TRBV2 to TRBJ2-5; D is undetermined. CDR3 size: 10 residues. V shed 1 base and J shed 7 bases, with 1 base lying between them. Germline CDR1 reads SNHLY; CDR2 reads FYNNEI. As DNA, the CDR3 is TGTGCCAGCAGTGAAGGGACCCAGTACTTC. Its translation: CASSEGTQYF.

The chain uses TRBV4-1 and TRBJ2-2, with 9 bases matching TRBD2. Germline CDR1 and CDR2: MGHRA and YSYEKL. CDR3 size: 17 residues. V lost 2 bases, J lost 6 bases, and 10 bases stayed unmatched. CDR3 DNA sequence: TGCGCCAGCAGCCAAAGTTCAGGCGGGGGGGAGTCCGGGGAGCTGTTTTTT. Its protein product is CASSQSSGGGESGELFF.

In its sample, this clone was seen once. This chain joins TRBV12-3 or TRBV12-4 and TRBJ2-2, with D unresolved. V was shortened by 6 bases and J by 7 bases, with 12 bases between the two germline ends. This CDR3 region has 13 residues. The CDR3 DNA reads TGTGCCAGCAGCGGCAGCAGATTCGGGGAGCTGTTTTTT. Its protein product is CASSGSRFGELFF.

The chain joins TRBV19 to TRBJ2-3; TRBD1 agrees at 8 bases. V was clipped by 1 base and J by 4 bases; unmatched bases: 7. This CDR3 contains 16 residues. Per germline, CDR1 LNHDA and CDR2 SQIVND (reference sequence). The CDR3 loop is CASSIAPGQGSDTQYF. CDR3 DNA: TGTGCCAGTAGTATAGCGCCAGGACAGGGATCAGATACGCAGTATTTT.

The chain is built from TRBV6-5 and TRBJ1-1; D gene ambiguous. The ends were cut back, 5 bases at V and 10 bases at J, with 14 bases in the middle. Germline V lookup: CDR1 MNHEY, CDR2 SVGAGI. This CDR3 is 12 amino acids long. This CDR3 reads CASSSGSLGAFF. In DNA, the CDR3 is TGTGCCAGCAGTAGCGGCTCACTCGGAGCTTTCTTT.

J is TRBJ2-3 and V is TRBV19, with TRBD2 identical over 12 bases. Losses at the gene ends were 5 bases for V and 1 base for J; bases not matched to a gene: 7. This CDR3 comprises 17 residues. Germline lookup yields CDR1 LNHDA and CDR2 SQIVND (reference sequence). For the CDR3, the DNA is TGTGCCAGTAGTTCCGAGACTAGCGGGGGTCGCACAGATACGCAGTATTTT. Translated, it gives CASSSETSGGRTDTQYF. Full variable domain (remainder filled in from reference TRBV19 and TRBJ2-3): DGGITQSPKYLFRKEGQNVTLSCEQNLNHDAMYWYRQDPGQGLRLIYYSQIVNDFQKGDIAEGYSVSREKKESFPLTVTSAQKNPTAFYLCASSSETSGGRTDTQYFGPGTRLTVL.

The count of this clone is one. The gene calls are TRBV4-1 and TRBJ1-2; no definite D call. V was trimmed by 0 bases and J by 4 bases, leaving 9 bases between them. The length of the CDR3 is 14 residues. The V gene's germline CDR1 is MGHRA and CDR2 YSYEKL. The CDR3 DNA reads TGCGCCAGCAGCCAAGAACCAGGCTCCTATGGCTACACCTTC. Protein product: CASSQEPGSYGYTF.

J is TRBJ1-3 and V is TRBV5-1; the D is unclear. Germline lookup yields CDR1 SGHRS and CDR2 YFSETQ. Deletions cut 2 bases from V and 0 bases from J, with 12 bases between. There are 16 residues in the CDR3. In DNA form, the CDR3 reads TGCGCCAGCAGCTTATCGGGGTTTGACTCTGGAAACACCATATATTTT. Its translation: CASSLSGFDSGNTIYF.

This CDR3 reads CASSYSGARNQPQHF. As DNA, the CDR3 is TGTGCCAGCAGTTACTCGGGGGCACGCAATCAGCCCCAGCATTTT. The gene calls are TRBV6-5 and TRBJ1-5; D possibly corresponds to TRBD1 (6 bases). Germline CDR1 reads MNHEY; CDR2 reads SVGAGI. V dropped 0 bases and J dropped 2 bases, with 8 bases sitting between them. The CDR3 runs to 15 residues.

V gene TRBV3-1 (or the pseudogene TRBV3-2) combines with J gene TRBJ1-3; perhaps TRBD1 as D (6 bases). CDR1 is LGHDT and CDR2 is YNNKEL in the germline V gene (reference sequence). V lost 4 bases and J lost 4, with 14 bases in between. This CDR3 comprises 15 residues. CDR3 nucleotide sequence: TGTGCCAGCAGCCGTTCCGGGACAACCGGAAACACCATATATTTT. This encodes CASSRSGTTGNTIYF.

This chain connects TRBV5-1 to TRBJ2-5; D is undetermined. There are 17 residues in the CDR3. Germline loops: CDR1 SGHRS, CDR2 YFSETQ. V gave up 2 bases and J gave up 2 bases, with 19 bases separating them. This CDR3 is CASSLGVIPNPQETQYF. The CDR3 DNA reads TGCGCCAGCAGCTTAGGCGTTATTCCGAACCCACAAGAGACCCAGTACTTC.

This chain connects TRBV5-1 to TRBJ1-1, with D unclear. Trimming stripped 1 base from V and 1 base from J, with 8 bases between. The CDR3 covers 14 residues. The germline V gene encodes CDR1 SGHRS and CDR2 YFSETQ. DNA for the CDR3: TGCGCCAGCAGCTTGAGGGCGGAGAACACTGAAGCTTTCTTT. This codes for CASSLRAENTEAFF.

The chain has TRBV30 and TRBJ1-2; 12 nucleotides match TRBD1. V lost 3 bases to trimming and J lost 8 bases; unmatched junction nucleotides: 4. This CDR3 region has 13 residues. CDR1 is GTSNPN, CDR2 SVGIG, per germline (reference sequence). This chain's CDR3 is CAWSRDRGRGYTF. CDR3 bases: TGTGCCTGGAGCCGGGACAGGGGGCGAGGCTACACCTTC.

Only one count was recorded for this clone. As DNA, the CDR3 is TGTGCCAGCAGCTCGTTGACTAGCGGGGGGTTGGTCAGAGATACGCAGTATTTT. This sequence encodes CASSSLTSGGLVRDTQYF. The chain recombines TRBV11-2 with TRBJ2-3; the match to TRBD2 covers 13 bases. J lost 5 bases, V lost 4 bases, and 12 bases had no gene match. CDR1 and CDR2 from the germline V gene are SGHAT and FQNNGV. The length of the CDR3 is 18 residues.

The chain links TRBV5-6 to TRBJ1-2; 7 bases line up with TRBD1. In germline, CDR1 is SGHDT, CDR2 YYEEEE. This CDR3 has 13 residues. The ends lost 4 bases at V and 2 bases at J; junction bases unmatched: 2. CDR3 DNA: TGTGCCAGCAGCACGGACAGGAACTATGGCTACACCTTC. Protein sequence: CASSTDRNYGYTF. The whole variable domain, filled in from reference TRBV5-6 and TRBJ1-2, reads DAGVTQSPTHLIKTRGQQVTLRCSPKSGHDTVSWYQQALGQGPQFIFQYYEEEERQRGNFPDRFSGHQFPNYSSELNVNALLLGDSALYLCASSTDRNYGYTFGSGTRLTVV.

This rearrangement joins TRBV28 to TRBJ1-5; D is uncertain. This CDR3 is 14 amino acids long. Deletions cut 3 bases from V and 0 bases from J, with 6 bases between. The germline V gene encodes CDR1 MDHEN and CDR2 SYDVKM. CDR3 loop: CASSFGVSNQPQHF. CDR3 DNA: TGTGCCAGCAGTTTTGGGGTTAGCAATCAGCCCCAGCATTTT.

This chain uses TRBV27 with TRBJ2-7; no clear D. CDR1 is MNHEY and CDR2 is SMNVEV in the germline V gene (reference sequence). The V end lost 3 bases, the J end lost 6 bases, and 18 bases lay between the germline ends. This CDR3 comprises 15 residues. As DNA, the CDR3 is TGTGCCAGCAGTTTCTCGTCCCGCCCTGCTGCCGAGCAGTACTTC. Protein: CASSFSSRPAAEQYF.

On this clone itself: This CDR3 is also generated by other DNA sequences in the sample. The rearrangement joins TRBV18 to TRBJ1-5; D ambiguous. CDR3 length: 14 amino acids. Germline assignment: CDR1 KGHSH and CDR2 LQKENI. Deletions cut 2 bases from V and 0 bases from J, with 5 bases between. CDR3 amino acids: CASSPRDSNQPQHF. The CDR3 DNA is TGTGCCAGCTCACCAAGGGATAGCAATCAGCCCCAGCATTTT.

The chain couples TRBV6-2 or TRBV6-3 to TRBJ1-1; D is ambiguous. Germline assignment: CDR1 MNHEY and CDR2 SVGEGT. V gave up 2 bases and J gave up 1 base, with 5 bases separating them. The CDR3 totals 13 residues. The CDR3: CASSYMRNTEAFF. Written as DNA, the CDR3 is TGTGCCAGCAGTTACATGAGGAACACTGAAGCTTTCTTT.

V gene TRBV27 combines with J gene TRBJ2-2; D is unclear. The CDR3 has 15 residues. Germline V gene sequence: CDR1 MNHEY, CDR2 SMNVEV (reference sequence). The V and J ends lost 2 bases and 4 bases respectively, with 11 bases between them. Here the CDR3 reads CASSLTGGSTGELFF. DNA for the CDR3: TGTGCCAGCAGTTTAACGGGTGGGTCCACCGGGGAGCTGTTTTTT.